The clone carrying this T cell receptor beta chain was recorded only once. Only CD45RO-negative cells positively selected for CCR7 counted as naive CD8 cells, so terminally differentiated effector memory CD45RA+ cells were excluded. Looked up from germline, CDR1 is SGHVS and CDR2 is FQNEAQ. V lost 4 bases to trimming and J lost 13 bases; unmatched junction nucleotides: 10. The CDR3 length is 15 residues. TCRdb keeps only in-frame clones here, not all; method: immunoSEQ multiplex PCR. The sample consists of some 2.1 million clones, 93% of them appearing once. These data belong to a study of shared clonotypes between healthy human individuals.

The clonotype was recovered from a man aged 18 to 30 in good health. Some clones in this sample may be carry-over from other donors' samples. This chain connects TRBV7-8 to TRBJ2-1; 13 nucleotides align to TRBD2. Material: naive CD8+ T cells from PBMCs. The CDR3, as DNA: TGTGCCAGCAGCTACGGGACTAGCGGGAACGGGGAACAGTTCTTC. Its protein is CASSYGTSGNGEQFF.